This T cell receptor beta chain was identified during a study of human T cells and chemical hapten exposure. Regarding this clonotype: The antigen is undetermined.

Study-level findings and limits: Patch test score rose with PT1 expanded TCRs, significant at 8, 16, 32, not 4.

Time point specified: patch test 3, about 24 weeks after DPC sensitization. This sample's treatment: therapeutic diphenylcyclopropenone sensitization with weekly scalp DPC. It was unfractionated whole blood from which total RNA was extracted. TCRdb reprocessed the RACE reads with MiXCR, giving one entry per CDR3 protein. Here the sample spans about 39,000 distinct CDR3 sequences, about an eighth being singletons. This CDR3 spans 16 amino acids. Unmatched junction bases numbered 11, after V lost 7 bases and J lost 5 bases. Germline CDR1 and CDR2: SGDLS and YYNGEE. The sample consisted of whole blood, taken in connection with sensitization to the hapten diphenylcyclopropenone (DPC). This chain uses TRBV9 with TRBJ1-6, with 8 bases identical to TRBD1. The clonotype comes from a woman in her thirties or forties with alopecia areata. Some clones in this sample may be carry-over from other donors' samples. In nucleotides, the CDR3 is TGTGCCAGCCAGAAGGACGGGACAGGAAATAATTCACCCCTCCACTTT. Translating it yields CASQKDGTGNNSPLHF. Together with reference TRBV9 and TRBJ1-6, the CDR3 gives the full variable domain: DSGVTQTPKHLITATGQRVTLRCSPRSGDLSVYWYQQSLDQGLQFLIQYYNGEERAKGNILERFSAQQFPDLHSELNLSSLELGDSALYFCASQKDGTGNNSPLHFGNGTRLTVT.